This T cell receptor (beta chain) stems from a study of blood T cell repertoires in COVID-19. Study-level information: Researchers got acute and convalescent COVID-19 samples from the United States, Italy and Spain. From T cells, B-cell-depleted T cells, or PBMCs came the material, which was cDNA or gDNA.

V trimming: 5 bases; J trimming: 1 base; junction bases outside the gene matches: 5. Per the germline V gene, CDR1 is SEHNR and CDR2 is FQNEAQ (reference sequence). The CDR3 contains 15 residues. Study processing details: From reference gene primer amplification, estimates of nucleated cell counts were derived. Generated by immunoSEQ multiplex PCR, the TCRdb table keeps only in-frame clones and is missing some. V, J and clone size are those of that table, while D and trimming were read from the DNA. The sample carries about 50,000 clones, 65% to 85% recorded once. The genes are TRBV7-9 and TRBJ2-5, with 9 bases aligning to TRBD1. The origin of this receptor is a man aged 65 to 79 with active COVID-19. The source material was peripheral blood. The CDR3 sequence is CASSLPTGGQETQYF. DNA for the CDR3: TGTGCCAGCAGCCTGCCGACAGGGGGCCAAGAGACCCAGTACTTC.